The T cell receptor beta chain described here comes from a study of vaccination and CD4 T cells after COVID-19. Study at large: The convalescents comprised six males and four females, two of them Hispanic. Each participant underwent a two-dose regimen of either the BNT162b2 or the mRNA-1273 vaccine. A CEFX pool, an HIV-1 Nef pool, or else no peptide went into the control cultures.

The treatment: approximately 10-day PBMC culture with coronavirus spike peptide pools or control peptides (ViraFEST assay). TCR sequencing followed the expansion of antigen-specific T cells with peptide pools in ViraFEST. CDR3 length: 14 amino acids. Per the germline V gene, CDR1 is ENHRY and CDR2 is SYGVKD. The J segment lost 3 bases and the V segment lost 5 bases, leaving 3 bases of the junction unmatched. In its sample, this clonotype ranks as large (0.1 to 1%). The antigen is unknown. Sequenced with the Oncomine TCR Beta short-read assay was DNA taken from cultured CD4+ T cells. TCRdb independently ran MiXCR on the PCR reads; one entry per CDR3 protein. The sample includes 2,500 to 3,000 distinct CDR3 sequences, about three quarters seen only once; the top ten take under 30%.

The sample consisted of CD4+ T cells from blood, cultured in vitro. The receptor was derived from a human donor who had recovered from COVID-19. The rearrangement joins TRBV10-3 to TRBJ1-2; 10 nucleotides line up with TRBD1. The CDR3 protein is CAISLGQGDYGYTF. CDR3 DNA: TGTGCCATCAGTCTTGGACAGGGGGACTATGGCTACACCTTC.